A selection of T cell receptor beta chains follows, all from one sample in a study of human T cells and chemical hapten exposure. TCRdb reanalysed the RACE reads using MiXCR and keeps one entry per CDR3 protein. The sample lists under 450,000 distinct CDR3 sequences; about 6% were seen once. Source: whole blood, taken in connection with sensitization to the hapten diphenylcyclopropenone (DPC). The receptors come from a woman aged 18 to 35 with alopecia areata. Some clones in this sample may be carry-over from other donors' samples. Both conserved end residues are part of each CDR3.

j_call: TRBJ2-7; v_call: TRBV5-4; cdr3_aa: CASSFGLAGGHSFYEQYF
j_call: TRBJ1-1; v_call: TRBV20-1; cdr3_aa: CSATGEGPEAFF
j_call: TRBJ1-5; v_call: TRBV18; cdr3_aa: CASSPAGTGEVPQHF
j_call: TRBJ1-4; v_call: TRBV2; cdr3_aa: CASRSDNEKLFF
j_call: TRBJ2-3; v_call: TRBV7-8; cdr3_aa: CASSPYRVPTAGDTQYF
j_call: TRBJ2-3; v_call: TRBV11-2; cdr3_aa: CASSQLQGPTDTQYF
j_call: TRBJ1-4; v_call: TRBV4-2; cdr3_aa: CASSQPPMKGADEKLFF
j_call: TRBJ2-2; v_call: TRBV28; cdr3_aa: CASRRQGATGELFF
j_call: TRBJ2-7; v_call: TRBV29-1; cdr3_aa: CSALSGEIPYEQYF
j_call: TRBJ2-4; v_call: TRBV13; cdr3_aa: CASSGGFTKNIQYF